The rows below give T cell receptor beta chains drawn from one sample of a study of blood T cell repertoires in COVID-19. Profiled with immunoSEQ multiplex PCR; TCRdb holds only in-frame clones, not every one. The profile shows over 300,000 clones, around 88% of them singletons. The sequencing input was peripheral blood. These receptor sequences come from a woman between 50 and 59 years old with acute or convalescent COVID-19. Both conserved end residues are trimmed from each CDR3. Size is stated for part of the rows, as once, few or many counts, or as a class when the clone is expanded.

J gene: TRBJ2-7
V gene: TRBV20-1
clone size: NA
CDR3 length: 11
CDR3 protein: SASLQGNYEQY

J gene: TRBJ2-2
V gene: TRBV3-1/TRBV3-2
clone size: NA
CDR3 length: 12
CDR3 protein: ASSPGLNTGELF

J gene: TRBJ2-2
V gene: TRBV4-1
clone size: NA
CDR3 length: 15
CDR3 protein: ASSQVPGLAVTGELF

J gene: TRBJ1-4
V gene: TRBV29-1
clone size: NA
CDR3 length: 9
CDR3 protein: SVARQGALF

J gene: TRBJ1-2
V gene: TRBV12-3/TRBV12-4
clone size: NA
CDR3 length: 11
CDR3 protein: ASSSEGKGGYT

J gene: TRBJ2-1
V gene: TRBV7-3
clone size: NA
CDR3 length: 14
CDR3 protein: ASSLIGQGAKNEQF

J gene: TRBJ1-3
V gene: TRBV7-8
clone size: NA
CDR3 length: 13
CDR3 protein: ASSPSEGSGNTIY

J gene: TRBJ2-1
V gene: TRBV30
clone size: NA
CDR3 length: 13
CDR3 protein: AWSTLAGGPGEQF

J gene: TRBJ1-2
V gene: TRBV3-1/TRBV3-2
clone size: NA
CDR3 length: 11
CDR3 protein: ASSPGQGHGYT

J gene: TRBJ2-2
V gene: TRBV11-2
clone size: NA
CDR3 length: 13
CDR3 protein: ASSLVKQNTGELF

J gene: TRBJ2-1
V gene: TRBV20-1
clone size: NA
CDR3 length: 9
CDR3 protein: SAADMNEQF

J gene: TRBJ2-5
V gene: TRBV4-1
clone size: NA
CDR3 length: 13
CDR3 protein: ASSQGTARAVTQY

J gene: TRBJ2-6
V gene: TRBV7-9
clone size: NA
CDR3 length: 15
CDR3 protein: ASSWDRGRSGANVLT

J gene: TRBJ2-2
V gene: TRBV30
clone size: few
CDR3 length: 14
CDR3 protein: AWSAPTSGVTGELF

J gene: TRBJ1-4
V gene: TRBV5-1
clone size: NA
CDR3 length: 14
CDR3 protein: ASSLELDRGAEKLF

J gene: TRBJ2-2
V gene: TRBV5-4
clone size: NA
CDR3 length: 14
CDR3 protein: ASSAVGSGGTGELF

J gene: TRBJ1-1
V gene: TRBV4-1
clone size: NA
CDR3 length: 14
CDR3 protein: ASSRMLTGGPTEAF

J gene: TRBJ1-2
V gene: TRBV19
clone size: NA
CDR3 length: 11
CDR3 protein: ASSISRGDGYT

J gene: TRBJ2-7
V gene: TRBV11-1
clone size: NA
CDR3 length: 12
CDR3 protein: ASSLTAGVSEQY

J gene: TRBJ1-2
V gene: TRBV5-1
clone size: once
CDR3 length: 12
CDR3 protein: ASSSTGGEEGYT

J gene: TRBJ1-2
V gene: TRBV6-5
clone size: NA
CDR3 length: 14
CDR3 protein: ASSYDGTELNYGYT

J gene: TRBJ1-4
V gene: TRBV7-2
clone size: NA
CDR3 length: 11
CDR3 protein: ASSFGLGEKLF

J gene: TRBJ1-4
V gene: TRBV24-1
clone size: NA
CDR3 length: 13
CDR3 protein: ATSDPGQGPEKLF

J gene: TRBJ1-2
V gene: TRBV5-6
clone size: NA
CDR3 length: 11
CDR3 protein: ASQGDDYSGYT

J gene: TRBJ1-1
V gene: TRBV29-1
clone size: NA
CDR3 length: 11
CDR3 protein: SAGRTPGTEAF

J gene: TRBJ2-4
V gene: TRBV19
clone size: NA
CDR3 length: 14
CDR3 protein: ASSIGRTSAKNIQY

J gene: TRBJ1-4
V gene: TRBV4-3
clone size: few
CDR3 length: 13
CDR3 protein: ASSHPGQSNEKLF

J gene: TRBJ1-1
V gene: TRBV21-1
clone size: NA
CDR3 length: 13
CDR3 protein: ASSNRTGKYTEAF

J gene: TRBJ1-2
V gene: TRBV4-1
clone size: NA
CDR3 length: 12
CDR3 protein: ASSDTNLPVGYT

J gene: TRBJ2-1
V gene: TRBV5-1
clone size: NA
CDR3 length: 14
CDR3 protein: ASSLAASRTSDEQF

J gene: TRBJ2-3
V gene: TRBV29-1
clone size: NA
CDR3 length: 13
CDR3 protein: SVEGYRASTDTQY

J gene: TRBJ1-5
V gene: TRBV4-1
clone size: NA
CDR3 length: 13
CDR3 protein: ASSPPGTYNQPQH

J gene: TRBJ1-4
V gene: TRBV10-3
clone size: NA
CDR3 length: 13
CDR3 protein: AIGSLGQGGEKLF

J gene: TRBJ2-1
V gene: TRBV5-5
clone size: NA
CDR3 length: 13
CDR3 protein: ASSQRTGSYNEQF

J gene: TRBJ2-5
V gene: TRBV5-4
clone size: once
CDR3 length: 14
CDR3 protein: ASSLKFGRATETQY

J gene: TRBJ2-1
V gene: TRBV25-1
clone size: NA
CDR3 length: 15
CDR3 protein: ASTGTSGGDSYNEQF

J gene: TRBJ2-1
V gene: TRBV9
clone size: NA
CDR3 length: 15
CDR3 protein: ASSAFQTSGSSNEQF

J gene: TRBJ1-1
V gene: TRBV20-1
clone size: NA
CDR3 length: 11
CDR3 protein: SASRQGSTEAF

J gene: TRBJ2-2
V gene: TRBV6-5
clone size: few
CDR3 length: 11
CDR3 protein: ASSYSYTGELF

J gene: TRBJ1-2
V gene: TRBV7-2
clone size: once
CDR3 length: 12
CDR3 protein: ASSPDRVGYGYT

J gene: TRBJ1-1
V gene: TRBV6-5
clone size: NA
CDR3 length: 12
CDR3 protein: ASSQGQPNTEAF

J gene: TRBJ2-7
V gene: TRBV5-6
clone size: once
CDR3 length: 12
CDR3 protein: ASSVSGVLYEQY

J gene: TRBJ1-6
V gene: TRBV13
clone size: few
CDR3 length: 14
CDR3 protein: ASSSNRGGGNSPLH

J gene: TRBJ2-1
V gene: TRBV3-1/TRBV3-2
clone size: NA
CDR3 length: 10
CDR3 protein: ASSQSGNEQF

J gene: TRBJ1-5
V gene: TRBV7-3
clone size: NA
CDR3 length: 11
CDR3 protein: ASSSGGGQPQH

J gene: TRBJ1-4
V gene: TRBV30
clone size: NA
CDR3 length: 13
CDR3 protein: AWSDGYALNEKLF

J gene: TRBJ1-5
V gene: TRBV6-4
clone size: once
CDR3 length: 11
CDR3 protein: ANTGTGVQPQH

J gene: TRBJ1-2
V gene: TRBV27
clone size: NA
CDR3 length: 12
CDR3 protein: ASSSREGVYGYT

J gene: TRBJ2-3
V gene: TRBV4-1
clone size: NA
CDR3 length: 15
CDR3 protein: ASSRPSTGAGRDTQY

J gene: TRBJ2-5
V gene: TRBV24-1
clone size: NA
CDR3 length: 13
CDR3 protein: ATSGRQGKQETQY